Reported below is one TCR beta chain. The target antigen is unknown. Germline trimming cut 8 bases from V and 4 bases from J; bases unmatched to any gene: 6. CDR1 LGHNA and CDR2 YNFKEQ come from the germline V gene. This CDR3 is built from 13 residues. PCR employed 60 Vbeta and 13 Jbeta primers. Repertoires were generated with immunoSEQ multiplex PCR, while TCRdb's copy carries only in-frame clones and drops some. The sample contains 80,000 or so clones, about 9.4% of which appear only once. The sample belongs to a study of cytomegalovirus exposure and HLA in healthy donors. Study-wide findings and caveats: Cytomegalovirus association was listed for about 170 TCR beta chains.

The rearrangement joins TRBV4-2 to TRBJ2-3, with 7 nucleotides matching TRBD1. The material sequenced was PBMCs. This TCR came from a man aged 55 to 70 in good health and CMV-seropositive. The CDR3 is CASGSTGSDTQYF. As DNA, the CDR3 is TGTGCCAGCGGGTCGACAGGGTCAGATACGCAGTATTTT.